These T cell receptor beta chains were read from a single sample in a study of T cell responses to AZD1222 COVID-19 vaccine. The data were produced by immunoSEQ multiplex PCR, yet TCRdb's version contains in-frame clones alone and is incomplete. This sample has around 190,000 clones, with about 92% found just once. This specimen consisted of peripheral blood, obtained on day 0 of AZD1222 vaccination. The receptors originated from an adult in good health. Each CDR3 is given with its conserved first and last residue. Fields, in order: clone size, J gene, D gene, V gene, CDR3 protein, CDR3 DNA. The D gene is left open where the match is weak. Only some rows state a clone size, as once, few, many or a class for expanded clones.

>NA|TRBJ1-2|NA|TRBV5-4
CASSLTAGYGYTF
TGTGCCAGCAGCTTGACGGCAGGGTATGGCTACACCTTC
>NA|TRBJ2-7|NA|TRBV28
CASNPSRQRYEQYF
TGTGCCAGCAATCCCTCTAGACAAAGATACGAGCAGTACTTC
>NA|TRBJ2-2|TRBD1|TRBV5-1
CASSFTGATNTGELFF
TGCGCCAGCAGCTTTACAGGGGCGACGAACACCGGGGAGCTGTTTTTT
>NA|TRBJ1-4|NA|TRBV7-2
CASSLGARGGEKLFF
TGTGCCAGCAGCTTAGGCGCCCGGGGGGGTGAAAAACTGTTTTTT
>NA|TRBJ2-2|TRBD2|TRBV5-1
CASSPAGTSVITGELFF
TGCGCCAGCAGCCCGGCGGGGACTAGCGTGATCACCGGGGAGCTGTTTTTT
>NA|TRBJ1-1|NA|TRBV11-3
CASSFQLNTEAFF
TGTGCCAGCAGCTTTCAGCTAAACACTGAAGCTTTCTTT
>NA|TRBJ1-4|TRBD1|TRBV18
CASSPWTGDTTNEKLFF
TGTGCCAGCTCACCTTGGACAGGGGATACAACTAATGAAAAACTGTTTTTT
>NA|TRBJ1-2|NA|TRBV4-3
CASSHDTGSPYGYTF
TGCGCCAGCAGCCACGATACCGGGAGCCCCTATGGCTACACCTTC
>NA|TRBJ1-2|NA|TRBV10-3
CAISESRGDTYGYTF
TGTGCCATCAGTGAGTCGCGGGGCGATACCTATGGCTACACCTTC
>NA|TRBJ1-5|NA|TRBV7-8
CASSPQWEYGGNQPQHF
TGTGCCAGCAGCCCCCAGTGGGAATACGGAGGCAATCAGCCCCAGCATTTT
>NA|TRBJ2-3|NA|TRBV6-5
CASRVLDTQYF
TGTGCCAGCAGAGTATTGGATACGCAGTATTTT
>NA|TRBJ1-1|NA|TRBV28
CASSLFRPNTEAFF
TGTGCCAGCAGTTTATTCCGGCCTAACACTGAAGCTTTCTTT
>NA|TRBJ1-1|NA|TRBV5-1
CASSLFPGRGLEDTEAFF
TGCGCCAGCAGCTTATTTCCAGGGAGGGGACTTGAGGACACTGAAGCTTTCTTT
>NA|TRBJ2-1|TRBD2|TRBV7-2
CASSARERGPYNEQFF
TGTGCCAGCAGCGCTCGAGAGCGGGGGCCCTACAATGAGCAGTTCTTC
>NA|TRBJ1-4|NA|TRBV12-3/TRBV12-4
CASSPSAGEKLFF
TGTGCCAGCAGTCCCTCCGCGGGGGAAAAACTGTTTTTT
>once|TRBJ1-2|NA|TRBV4-1
CASSQDPGVGGYTF
TGCGCCAGCAGCCAAGATCCCGGGGTAGGTGGCTACACCTTC
>NA|TRBJ1-6|TRBD1|TRBV7-2
CASSLRGTENSPLHF
TGTGCCAGCAGCTTAAGGGGGACAGAAAATTCACCCCTCCACTTT
>NA|TRBJ1-6|NA|TRBV27
CASRGTGYNSPLHF
TGTGCCAGCAGAGGAACAGGGTATAATTCACCCCTCCACTTT
>NA|TRBJ2-1|TRBD1|TRBV4-1
CASSQDEGQYNEQFF
TGCGCCAGCAGCCAGGATGAGGGACAGTACAATGAGCAGTTCTTC
>NA|TRBJ2-5|NA|TRBV20-1
CSASAGQETQYF
TGCAGTGCTAGTGCGGGCCAAGAGACCCAGTACTTC
>NA|TRBJ2-7|TRBD2|TRBV30
CAWSFSSGGEQYF
TGTGCCTGGAGTTTCTCCTCGGGGGGCGAGCAGTACTTC
>NA|TRBJ1-2|NA|TRBV19
CASSISPYGYTF
TGTGCCAGTAGTATCTCGCCGTATGGCTACACCTTC
>NA|TRBJ2-4|NA|TRBV6-5
CASSYSGLGGQNIQYF
TGTGCCAGCAGTTACTCGGGACTGGGGGGTCAAAACATTCAGTACTTC
>NA|TRBJ1-5|NA|TRBV11-2
CASSLGQNQPQHF
TGTGCCAGCAGCTTAGGACAAAATCAGCCCCAGCATTTT
>NA|TRBJ1-2|NA|TRBV7-9
CASSLMGFGYTF
TGTGCCAGCAGCTTAATGGGGTTTGGCTACACCTTC
>NA|TRBJ1-5|NA|TRBV6-5
CASRRSGGSNQPQHF
TGTGCCAGCAGGCGCTCCGGGGGGAGCAATCAGCCCCAGCATTTT
>NA|TRBJ1-1|NA|TRBV6-5
CASNPGPNTEAFF
TGTGCCAGCAACCCGGGCCCGAACACTGAAGCTTTCTTT
>NA|TRBJ2-2|TRBD1|TRBV6-4
CASSDSQTGVTGELFF
TGTGCCAGCAGTGACTCACAAACAGGGGTAACCGGGGAGCTGTTTTTT
>NA|TRBJ1-1|NA|TRBV7-9
CASSLVGRGLNTEAFF
TGTGCCAGCAGCTTAGTAGGCAGAGGCCTGAACACTGAAGCTTTCTTT
>NA|TRBJ2-7|NA|TRBV6-5
CASSYGGTAYEQYF
TGTGCCAGCAGTTACGGGGGGACCGCCTACGAGCAGTACTTC
>NA|TRBJ1-2|TRBD1|TRBV6-5
CASNKQGAGGYTF
TGTGCCAGCAATAAACAGGGGGCGGGTGGCTACACCTTC
>NA|TRBJ1-2|TRBD1|TRBV11-2
CASSLDRGNYGYTF
TGTGCCAGCAGCTTAGACAGGGGGAACTATGGCTACACCTTC
>NA|TRBJ2-5|NA|TRBV20-1
CSASSSTIQETQYF
TGCAGTGCTAGTTCGTCGACCATACAAGAGACCCAGTACTTC
>NA|TRBJ1-3|TRBD1|TRBV19
CASKTGASGNTIYF
TGTGCCAGTAAGACAGGGGCCTCTGGAAACACCATATATTTT
>NA|TRBJ2-7|TRBD2|TRBV27
CASSFRPYASGGSSSYEQYF
TGTGCCAGCAGTTTTCGGCCCTACGCTAGCGGGGGTTCGAGCTCCTACGAGCAGTACTTC
>NA|TRBJ1-4|NA|TRBV10-2
CASSDQGPTNEKLFF
TGCGCCAGCAGTGACCAGGGGCCCACTAATGAAAAACTGTTTTTT
>NA|TRBJ2-5|NA|TRBV6-6
CASSQQGGDETQYF
TGTGCCAGCAGCCAGCAGGGAGGAGATGAGACCCAGTACTTC
>NA|TRBJ1-5|TRBD1|TRBV19
CASSIRTGNQPQHF
TGTGCCAGTAGTATAAGGACAGGTAATCAGCCCCAGCATTTT
>NA|TRBJ1-3|TRBD1|TRBV7-7
CASSLGTGSGNTIYF
TGTGCCAGCAGCTTGGGGACAGGCTCTGGAAACACCATATATTTT
>NA|TRBJ1-6|TRBD1|TRBV6-2/TRBV6-3
CASSGTGESSYNSPLHF
TGTGCCAGCAGTGGGACAGGGGAAAGCTCCTATAATTCACCCCTCCACTTT
>NA|TRBJ2-5|TRBD1|TRBV6-5
CASGRQGGRETQYF
TGTGCCAGCGGCCGACAGGGGGGCAGAGAGACCCAGTACTTC
>NA|TRBJ1-6|NA|TRBV7-3
CASSLTGRWDSPLHF
TGTGCCAGCAGCTTAACGGGTCGGTGGGATTCACCCCTCCACTTT
>NA|TRBJ1-1|NA|TRBV7-9
CASHRVEGNTEAFF
TGTGCTAGCCACAGGGTGGAGGGGAACACTGAAGCTTTCTTT
>NA|TRBJ1-2|NA|TRBV6-6
CASSPQARIYVGYTF
TGTGCCAGCAGCCCCCAAGCCAGGATCTATGTAGGCTACACCTTC
>NA|TRBJ1-2|TRBD1|TRBV27
CASSQGQGRSGYTF
TGTGCCAGCAGTCAGGGACAGGGTAGGAGTGGCTACACCTTC
>NA|TRBJ1-1|NA|TRBV5-1
CASSLGTAVEAFF
TGCGCCAGCAGCTTGGGAACAGCAGTTGAAGCTTTCTTT
>NA|TRBJ2-3|NA|TRBV18
CASSPRPSGRQGTDTQYF
TGTGCCAGCTCACCACGTCCTAGCGGGCGACAGGGAACAGATACGCAGTATTTT